A single sample is the source of the 14 T cell receptor beta chains below, sequenced in a study of blood T cells in healthy people across ages. The second PCR ran about 6 to 12 cycles with a sample-barcoded 5' primer and J-beta primers. One entry per CDR3 protein results from TCRdb running MiXCR on the 5' RACE reads. The sample consists of about 780,000 distinct CDR3 sequences, 46% of them appearing once. Input material: blood. All receptors derive from an elderly man in good health.

This clonotype has just a few counts. V usage is TRBV5-1 and J usage is TRBJ2-1; D might be TRBD1 or TRBD2, each matching 5 bases. The CDR3 covers 13 residues. Germline CDR1 reads SGHRS; CDR2 reads YFSETQ. The V end lost 5 bases, the J end lost 7 bases, and 13 bases lay between the germline ends. CDR3 region: CASSMGPLNEQFF. In DNA, the CDR3 is TGCGCCAGCAGTATGGGACCACTAAATGAGCAGTTCTTC. Looking up the rest from reference TRBV5-1 and TRBJ2-1 gives the full variable domain: KAGVTQTPRYLIKTRGQQVTLSCSPISGHRSVSWYQQTPGQGLQFLFEYFSETQRNKGNFPGRFSGRQFSNSRSEMNVSTLELGDSALYLCASSMGPLNEQFFGPGTRLTVL.

The chain is built from TRBV28 and TRBJ2-3; the match to TRBD2 covers 7 bases. Germline V CDR1 and CDR2: MDHEN, SYDVKM. CDR3 size: 16 residues. Trimming at V came to 6 bases and at J to 7 bases, leaving 16 bases not matched to a gene. CDR3 coding DNA: TGTGCCAGCAGCCACTCGGTGGGCGGGAGTCGGTATACGCAGTATTTT. Amino acid sequence: CASSHSVGGSRYTQYF.

J is TRBJ2-5 and V is TRBV15, with 8 bases aligning to TRBD2. The V gene's germline CDR1 is LNHNV and CDR2 YYDKDF (reference sequence). After removal of 8 bases from V and 2 bases from J, the junction contained 16 bases not matched to a gene. The CDR3 runs to 17 residues. The CDR3 nucleotides read TGTGCCACCGTATCTAAATACAGCGGGAGAGAGCAAGAGACCCAGTACTTC. Translation: CATVSKYSGREQETQYF. Using reference TRBV15 and TRBJ2-5 for the parts outside the CDR3, the full variable domain is DAMVIQNPRYQVTQFGKPVTLSCSQTLNHNVMYWYQQKSSQAPKLLFHYYDKDFNNEADTPDNFQSRRPNTSFCFLDIRSPGLGDTAMYLCATVSKYSGREQETQYFGPGTRLLVL.

This clonotype was detected once. The chain employs TRBV27 and TRBJ1-2; 10 bases fit TRBD1. The germline V gene encodes CDR1 MNHEY and CDR2 SMNVEV (reference sequence). After removal of 5 bases from V and 4 bases from J, the junction contained 10 bases not matched to a gene. The CDR3 spans 16 residues. The CDR3 nucleotides are TGTGCCAGCAGTCCGAACCCGGACAGGGGGGGCTATGGCTACACCTTC. Residues: CASSPNPDRGGYGYTF.

This chain links TRBV20-1 with TRBJ1-5; D gene unclear. The V end was cut by 6 bases, the J end by 3 bases, with 12 bases between. The CDR3 totals 13 residues. CDR1 DFQATT and CDR2 SNEGSKA come from the germline V gene (reference sequence). CDR3 residues: CSAADGTNQPQHF. CDR3 nucleotides: TGCAGTGCCGCAGACGGAACCAATCAGCCCCAGCATTTT.

Ten or more counts support this clonotype. The chain carries TRBV20-1 and TRBJ2-7, with TRBD2 matching 7 bases. Per germline, CDR1 DFQATT and CDR2 SNEGSKA (reference sequence). V was clipped by 4 bases and J by 0 bases; unmatched bases: 3. CDR3 size: 13 residues. CDR3 in DNA: TGCAGTGCTAACCCTAGCGGCTCCTACGAGCAGTACTTC. Protein sequence: CSANPSGSYEQYF.

The chain combines TRBV20-1 with TRBJ2-3; unclear D gene. The V end lost 5 bases, the J end lost 0 bases, and 15 bases lay between the germline ends. The CDR3 has 15 amino acids. The germline CDR1 and CDR2 sequences are DFQATT and SNEGSKA (reference sequence). In DNA form, the CDR3 reads TGCAGTGCTCCAAGTATAGGCGTCAGCACAGATACGCAGTATTTT. Translating it yields CSAPSIGVSTDTQYF.

Remarks on this clonotype: A much larger clonotype is one base distant, so this may be a read error. The rearrangement joins TRBV6-5 to TRBJ2-7; D unclear. Trimming shortened V by 6 bases and J by 7 bases, and 13 bases separated the two germline ends. CDR1 MNHEY and CDR2 SVGAGI come from the germline V gene. The CDR3 loop spans 12 amino acids. The DNA of the CDR3 is TGTGCCAGCAGCAATTTTTACAATGAGCAGTACTTC. Protein: CASSNFYNEQYF.

This clonotype showed up just a few times. J is TRBJ2-1 and V is TRBV5-1, with no clear D. Germline V gene data show CDR1 as SGHRS and CDR2 as YFSETQ. CDR3 length: 13 amino acids. The germline V and J ends were trimmed by 0 bases and 8 bases, with 9 bases remaining between them. The CDR3 loop is CASSLVLGDEQFF. The CDR3 nucleotides are TGCGCCAGCAGCTTGGTGCTGGGCGATGAGCAGTTCTTC.

The rearrangement uses TRBV10-3 and TRBJ1-5; D not resolved. The V and J ends lost 2 bases and 4 bases respectively, with 9 bases between them. The germline gives CDR1 ENHRY, CDR2 SYGVKD. The CDR3 extends over 14 amino acids. CDR3 nucleotides: TGTGCCATCAGTGAGCGGTCAGAAAATCAGCCCCAGCATTTT. It codes for CAISERSENQPQHF.

The chain joins TRBV7-2 to TRBJ2-3; the match to TRBD1 covers 8 bases. J was trimmed by 5 bases and V by 6 bases; bases with no gene match: 7. CDR3 size: 14 residues. Germline lookup yields CDR1 SGHTA and CDR2 FQGNSA. CDR3 sequence: CASSHDRGQDTQYF. As DNA, the CDR3 is TGTGCCAGCAGTCACGACAGGGGTCAAGATACGCAGTATTTT.

In regard to this clonotype: Compared with germline, one end of the junction differs, possibly owing to a read error. The chain links TRBV5-1 to TRBJ2-7, with 9 bases matching TRBD2. This CDR3 is 15 amino acids long. In germline, CDR1 is SGHRS, CDR2 YFSETQ. The CDR3, as DNA: TGCGCCAGCAACTTGAACCCTAGCGGGACCAACGAGCAGTACTTC. It encodes CASNLNPSGTNEQYF.

This clonotype was seen more than once but under ten times. This rearrangement joins TRBV9 to TRBJ2-3, with no clear D. Germline CDR1 SGDLS, CDR2 YYNGEE. The CDR3 covers 14 residues. Trimming took 0 bases from V and 5 from J, leaving 10 bases between them. The CDR3 DNA reads as TGTGCCAGCAGCGTAGTTTCGACTGGAGATACGCAGTATTTT. Amino acids: CASSVVSTGDTQYF.

This clonotype has a handful of counts. The chain couples TRBV27 to TRBJ2-5; TRBD2 agrees at 9 bases. The CDR3 length is 15 residues. CDR1 MNHEY and CDR2 SMNVEV come from the germline V gene (reference sequence). Trimming removed 5 bases from V and 4 bases from J; junction bases left unmatched: 8. DNA of the CDR3: TGTGCCAGCAGTCCAGTAGCGGGAGTCACAGAGACCCAGTACTTC. Translated, it gives CASSPVAGVTETQYF.